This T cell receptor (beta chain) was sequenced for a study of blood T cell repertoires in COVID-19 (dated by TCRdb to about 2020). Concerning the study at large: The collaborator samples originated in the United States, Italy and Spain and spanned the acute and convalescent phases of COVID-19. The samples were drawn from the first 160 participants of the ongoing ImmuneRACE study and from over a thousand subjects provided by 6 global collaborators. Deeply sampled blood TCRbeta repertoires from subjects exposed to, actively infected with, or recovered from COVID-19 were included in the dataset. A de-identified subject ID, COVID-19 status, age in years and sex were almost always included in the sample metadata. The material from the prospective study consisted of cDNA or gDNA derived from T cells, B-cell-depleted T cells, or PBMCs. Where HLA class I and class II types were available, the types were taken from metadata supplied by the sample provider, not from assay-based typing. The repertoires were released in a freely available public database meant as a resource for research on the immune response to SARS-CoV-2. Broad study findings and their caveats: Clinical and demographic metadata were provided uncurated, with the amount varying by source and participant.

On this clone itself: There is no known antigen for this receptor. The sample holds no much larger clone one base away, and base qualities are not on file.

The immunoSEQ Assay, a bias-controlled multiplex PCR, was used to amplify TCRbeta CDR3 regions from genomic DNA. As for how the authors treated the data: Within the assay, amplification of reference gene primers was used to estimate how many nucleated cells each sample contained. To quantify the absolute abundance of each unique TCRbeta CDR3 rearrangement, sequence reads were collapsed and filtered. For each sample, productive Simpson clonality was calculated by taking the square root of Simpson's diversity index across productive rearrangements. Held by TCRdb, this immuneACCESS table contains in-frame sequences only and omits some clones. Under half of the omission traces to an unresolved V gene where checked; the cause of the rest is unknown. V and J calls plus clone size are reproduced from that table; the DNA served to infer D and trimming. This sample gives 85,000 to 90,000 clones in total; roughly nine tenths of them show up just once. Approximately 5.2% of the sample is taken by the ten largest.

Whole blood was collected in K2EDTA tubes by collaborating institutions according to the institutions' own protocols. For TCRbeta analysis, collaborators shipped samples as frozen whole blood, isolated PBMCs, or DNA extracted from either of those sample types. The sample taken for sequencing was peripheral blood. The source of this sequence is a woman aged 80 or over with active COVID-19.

The sequence in DNA is TGTGCCAGCAGCTTAGGTGGGGGAGGGAGGTACAATGAGCAGTTCTTC. It is translated as CASSLGGGGRYNEQFF. This sequence uses TRBV7-3 and TRBJ2-1; TRBD2 matches 7 bases in the middle. The CDR3 has 16 amino acids, counting the end cysteine and phenylalanine. The entry retains the CDR3 DNA only, 48 bases that are in frame from base 1. Reading the germline V gene gives CDR1 SGHTA and CDR2 FQGTGA. V is pruned by 2 bases and J by 4 bases, leaving 8 bases of the junction without a gene match.